The clone carrying this TCR beta chain has only one observation. Its antigen is unidentified. The ends were cut back, 3 bases at V and 5 bases at J, with 14 bases in the middle. This CDR3 spans 16 amino acids. The germline V gene encodes CDR1 MDHEN and CDR2 SYDVKM. The data belong to a study of a mutant IDH1 vaccine in newly diagnosed glioma. In the study overall: There were eight vaccinations for patients, given in weeks 1, 3, 5, 7, 11, 15, 19 and 23. Before enrollment, the patients had been treated with radiotherapy alone, temozolomide alone, or both together. Most of them had received both.

TCRdb keeps only in-frame clones here, not all; method: immunoSEQ multiplex PCR. The sample contains 50,000 to 65,000 clones, about 80% of which appear only once. The time point denotes: week 5, during vaccination. Mutant IDH1 20-mer peptide, at 300 ug, made up each vaccine dose, with topical imiquimod. The receptor comes from a man aged 25 to 40 with glioma. The sequenced sample was PBMCs, obtained from a glioma patient whose treatment included an IDH1 peptide vaccine. The chain couples TRBV28 to TRBJ1-6; no firm D call. In DNA form, the CDR3 reads TGTGCCAGCAGTTTGGGAGATGACCTTAATAATTCACCCCTCCACTTT. Residues: CASSLGDDLNNSPLHF. Drawing the rest from reference TRBV28 and TRBJ1-6, the complete variable domain is DVKVTQSSRYLVKRTGEKVFLECVQDMDHENMFWYRQDPGLGLRLIYFSYDVKMKEKGDIPEGYSVSREKKERFSLILESASTNQTSMYLCASSLGDDLNNSPLHFGNGTRLTVT.